This TCR beta chain derives from a study of human T cells and chemical hapten exposure. At the level of the study: Mostly female patients had alopecia areata, totalis or universalis. Points from the study as a whole: TCRs exceeding a frequency of 1 in 1000 stayed unchanged under DPC sensitization. Versus controls, expanded TCRs had significantly more large CDR3 similarity clusters.

This clonotype occurred many times. Its antigen remains unknown. Time point given: patch test 2, 6 weeks after DPC sensitization. The sample's treatment: therapeutic diphenylcyclopropenone sensitization with weekly scalp DPC. Via MiXCR, TCRdb re-called the RACE reads, giving one row per CDR3 protein. The sample holds about 110,000 distinct CDR3 sequences, roughly 10% seen once. The CDR3 runs 12 residues. V was cut by 7 bases and J by 2 bases, with 8 bases left in between. Germline V gene lookup returns CDR1 MNHNY and CDR2 SVGAGI (reference sequence). The chain combines TRBV6-6 with TRBJ2-5; D is unresolved. Material: whole blood, obtained in connection with sensitization to the hapten diphenylcyclopropenone (DPC). The TCR originated in a middle-aged woman with alopecia areata. Some clones in this sample may be carry-over from other donors' samples. The CDR3 nucleotides are TGTGCCAGCAAAATTCGGCAAGAGACCCAGTACTTC. Amino acid sequence: CASKIRQETQYF.